The entry below describes one T cell receptor beta chain. Its cognate antigen is unknown. The sample belongs to a study of molecular identifiers for immune sequencing clone quantification. Methods described previously were used for bulk TCR libraries, and listed TCR primers were applied. TCRdb used MiXCR to reprocess the PCR reads, holding one entry per CDR3 protein. The data hold 550,000 to 750,000 distinct CDR3 sequences, with just under 20% observed a single time. Sorted naive CD8 T cells, 20,000 to 1,000,000, were sequenced from 10%, 30% or 50% RNA. Naive CD8 T cells, phenotype CD8+CD4-CCR7+CD45RA+, were sorted. Study-wide points: Identical TCR molecules that share a barcode could lead to an underestimation of highly expanded clone sizes.

The receptor's source is a human donor in good health. Some libraries in this study had Jurkat cell RNA spiked in. The sequenced sample consisted of naive CD8+ T cells from blood, with Jurkat cell RNA spiked in. Subset: FACS-sorted CD8+CD4-CCR7+CD45RA+ naive T cells.

The CDR3 coding sequence is TGTGCCAGCAGCAAAAGGTGGGACCTACGTGGGCGGTACTTC. Translation gives CASSKRWDLRGRYF. The chain links TRBV13 to TRBJ2-7; D may be TRBD1 or TRBD2 (5 bases each). V lost 5 bases to trimming and J lost 12 bases, with 23 bases between them. The CDR3 contains 14 residues. Germline CDR1 PRHDT, CDR2 FYEKMQ (reference sequence).